The clone carrying this T cell receptor (beta chain) was observed a single time. In the source study's methods: From reference gene primer amplification, estimates of nucleated cell counts were derived. Sequencing was performed with immunoSEQ multiplex PCR; in TCRdb, only in-frame clones are kept and a portion is missing. The V and J calls and clone size come from that table; D and trimming were worked out from the DNA. The sample has 200,000 to 250,000 clones; about 80% are singletons. While infection was still active, Seattle patients were enrolled and then followed longitudinally. These data come from a study of blood T cell repertoires in COVID-19. Overall study context: Samples of COVID-19 (acute and convalescent) were obtained from the United States, Italy and Spain. From T cells, B-cell-depleted T cells, or PBMCs came the material, which was cDNA or gDNA.

The receptor was isolated from a woman over 75 with COVID-19, enrolled during active disease. Sequencing was carried out using peripheral blood.

CDR3 protein: CASSLDRYDQPQHF. CDR3 DNA: TGTGCCAGCAGCCTGGACAGGTATGATCAGCCCCAGCATTTT. The chain uses TRBV6-2 or TRBV6-3 and TRBJ1-5; the match to TRBD1 covers 7 bases. CDR3 size: 14 residues. Trimming removed 6 bases from V and 5 bases from J; junction bases left unmatched: 7. CDR1 is MNHEY and CDR2 is SVGEGT in the germline V gene.